The next 27 T cell receptor beta chains were all read from a single sample in a study of blood T cell repertoires in COVID-19. Clones were sequenced by immunoSEQ multiplex PCR, and TCRdb holds only the in-frame ones, with some missing. The table shows 90,000 to 120,000 clones, with about three quarters occurring only once. The sample comprised peripheral blood. These receptor sequences come from a man between 65 and 80 years old with acute or convalescent COVID-19.

The chain combines TRBV19 with TRBJ2-7; 7 nucleotides line up with TRBD1. Germline V gene sequence: CDR1 LNHDA, CDR2 SQIVND (reference sequence). The CDR3 contains 13 residues. The V segment lost 7 bases and the J segment 1 base; nucleotides outside the gene matches: 4. CDR3 protein: CASTTGQSYEQYF. The CDR3 nucleotides read TGTGCCAGTACCACGGGACAGTCCTACGAGCAGTACTTC.

This sequence joins TRBV6-5 and TRBJ2-3, with TRBD1 matching over 9 bases. Germline CDR1 MNHEY, CDR2 SVGAGI. Germline trimming cut 2 bases from V and 2 bases from J; bases unmatched to any gene: 2. The CDR3 is 15 amino acids. This chain's CDR3 is CASSYAQGATDTQYF. CDR3 in DNA: TGTGCCAGCAGTTACGCACAGGGGGCCACAGATACGCAGTATTTT.

V is TRBV2 and J is TRBJ1-5, with 12 bases that match TRBD1. The germline CDR1 and CDR2 sequences are SNHLY and FYNNEI. J lost 7 bases, V lost 5 bases, and 6 bases had no gene match. The CDR3 loop spans 15 amino acids. Here the CDR3 reads CASSPGTGGGQPQHF. DNA of the CDR3: TGTGCCAGCAGTCCCGGGACAGGGGGCGGGCAGCCCCAGCATTTT.

This clone occurred once. The chain links TRBV19 to TRBJ2-7; 11 bases are a match to TRBD2. Germline V lookup: CDR1 LNHDA, CDR2 SQIVND (reference sequence). The CDR3 has 18 amino acids. J was trimmed by 0 bases and V by 5 bases; bases with no gene match: 12. The CDR3 coding sequence is TGTGCCAGTAGTCCTTCTCTTAGCGGGGGGGCGGCCTCCTACGAGCAGTACTTC. Amino acids: CASSPSLSGGAASYEQYF.

The chain links TRBV5-6 to TRBJ2-3; D is possibly TRBD1 (6 bases). The length of the CDR3 is 12 residues. Trimming took off 3 bases at V and 6 bases at J, with 8 bases between the two ends. CDR1 is SGHDT, CDR2 YYEEEE, per germline. CDR3 in DNA: TGTGCCAGCAGCTCAGGGGCCGATACGCAGTATTTT. This translates into CASSSGADTQYF.

This clone has just a few counts. The chain couples TRBV5-4 to TRBJ2-6, with 10 bases aligning to TRBD1. After removal of 0 bases from V and 4 bases from J, the junction contained 7 bases not matched to a gene. Germline V gene data show CDR1 as SGHNT and CDR2 as YYREEE (reference sequence). This CDR3 is built from 18 residues. CDR3 coding DNA: TGTGCCAGCAGCTTGGGGGGACAGGGGTTAGGAGGGGCCAACGTCCTGACTTTC. Amino acid sequence: CASSLGGQGLGGANVLTF.

The rearrangement uses TRBV5-5 and TRBJ1-3; 7 bases are a match to TRBD1. The CDR3 runs 15 residues. Trimming cost V 1 base and J 2 bases; bases outside gene matches: 3. CDR1 is SGHKS and CDR2 is YYEKEE in the germline V gene (reference sequence). The CDR3 sequence: CASSLTGDAGNTIYF. The CDR3 bases are TGTGCCAGCAGCTTGACAGGGGATGCTGGAAACACCATATATTTT. Complete variable domain (other parts from reference TRBV5-5 and TRBJ1-3): DAGVTQSPTHLIKTRGQQVTLRCSPISGHKSVSWYQQVLGQGPQFIFQYYEKEERGRGNFPDRFSARQFPNYSSELNVNALLLGDSALYLCASSLTGDAGNTIYFGEGSWLTVV.

This clone came up once. The CDR3 bases are TGTGCCAGTACCCTGAGGGTGACAGGGCTCCTCTCTGGGGCCAACGTCCTGACTTTC. Its protein is CASTLRVTGLLSGANVLTF. The chain uses TRBV19 and TRBJ2-6; 7 nucleotides agree with TRBD1. J was trimmed by 0 bases and V by 7 bases; bases with no gene match: 15. Germline CDR1 is LNHDA and CDR2 is SQIVND (reference sequence). This CDR3 is built from 19 residues.

The V gene is TRBV3-1 (or the pseudogene TRBV3-2), the J gene TRBJ2-3; 12 nucleotides align to TRBD1. The V gene's germline CDR1 is LGHDT and CDR2 YNNKEL (reference sequence). The J segment lost 4 bases and the V segment lost 5 bases, leaving 10 bases of the junction unmatched. The CDR3 sequence is 17 residues long. CDR3 DNA sequence: TGTGCCAGCAGCACAATACCGGGACAGGGGGCGGCAGATACGCAGTATTTT. This sequence encodes CASSTIPGQGAADTQYF.

DNA of the CDR3: TGTGCCACCAGCAGAGATGCTAAGACAGCCAACTATGGCTACACCTTC. Protein: CATSRDAKTANYGYTF. V usage is TRBV15 and J usage is TRBJ1-2, with a weak D call TRBD1 (5 bases). The CDR3 spans 16 residues. The germline CDR1 and CDR2 sequences are LNHNV and YYDKDF (reference sequence). Between the trimmed V and J ends, which lost 0 bases and 2 bases, there was a span of 13 bases.

This clone was observed a handful of times. The chain employs TRBV5-1 and TRBJ2-6, with 8 positions matching TRBD2. This CDR3 contains 19 residues. The V and J ends lost 2 bases and 0 bases, in that order; junction bases with no gene match: 10. Germline CDR1 and CDR2: SGHRS and YFSETQ. In DNA form, the CDR3 reads TGCGCCAGCAGCTTCTTTCCACGGAGCGGGAGCTCTGGGGCCAACGTCCTGACTTTC. Protein product: CASSFFPRSGSSGANVLTF.

The chain combines TRBV10-3 with TRBJ1-1; the match to TRBD1 covers 9 bases. The germline gives CDR1 ENHRY, CDR2 SYGVKD. V shed 6 bases and J 9 bases; nucleotides not matched to a gene: 11. CDR3 size: 14 residues. CDR3 region: CAIREGQGAIQAFF. CDR3 nucleotide sequence: TGTGCCATCAGGGAGGGACAGGGAGCGATCCAAGCTTTCTTT.

This clone was seen only a few times. The rearrangement links TRBV28 to TRBJ1-6, with 8 bases fitting TRBD1. Germline loops: CDR1 MDHEN, CDR2 SYDVKM. Trimming took 4 bases from V and 11 from J; bases not matched to a gene: 1. The CDR3 runs 12 residues. The CDR3 spells CASSSQGAPLHF. CDR3 bases: TGTGCCAGCAGTTCACAGGGGGCACCCCTCCACTTT.

This clone appeared once. The rearrangement links TRBV5-1 to TRBJ2-7; D may be TRBD2 (6 bases). V was shortened by 0 bases and J by 2 bases, with 15 bases between the two germline ends. This CDR3 is 16 amino acids long. Germline loops: CDR1 SGHRS, CDR2 YFSETQ. In DNA form, the CDR3 reads TGCGCCAGCAGCTTGGATTCCGGGGGAACCGCCTACGAGCAGTACTTC. It yields the protein CASSLDSGGTAYEQYF.

The CDR3 here is CASSLEHNTEAFF. As DNA, the CDR3 is TGTGCCAGCAGCTTGGAGCATAACACTGAAGCTTTCTTT. The chain uses TRBV5-5 and TRBJ1-1; D remains ambiguous. In germline, CDR1 is SGHKS, CDR2 YYEKEE (reference sequence). V lost 0 bases to trimming and J lost 2 bases, with 5 bases between them. The CDR3 has 13 residues. The entire variable domain, with the rest obtained from reference TRBV5-5 and TRBJ1-1, is as follows: DAGVTQSPTHLIKTRGQQVTLRCSPISGHKSVSWYQQVLGQGPQFIFQYYEKEERGRGNFPDRFSARQFPNYSSELNVNALLLGDSALYLCASSLEHNTEAFFGQGTRLTVV.

The rearrangement uses TRBV6-1 and TRBJ2-7; 7 nucleotides align to TRBD1. Unmatched junction bases numbered 5, after V lost 0 bases and J lost 6 bases. This CDR3 is 14 amino acids long. The germline CDR1 and CDR2 sequences are MNHNS and SASEGT. The CDR3 DNA follows: TGTGCCAGCAGTGAAGCGACTACAGGGGCCGAGCAGTACTTC. Its protein is CASSEATTGAEQYF.

This chain links TRBV13 with TRBJ1-1; D possibly corresponds to TRBD1 (5 bases). V dropped 7 bases and J dropped 8 bases, with 20 bases sitting between them. This CDR3 comprises 14 residues. Per the germline V gene, CDR1 is PRHDT and CDR2 is FYEKMQ (reference sequence). CDR3 nucleotides: TGTGCCAGCAAAGGGCGGGCGGGGACCGAAGAAGCTTTCTTT. It specifies CASKGRAGTEEAFF.

The chain employs TRBV18 and TRBJ1-1, with D maybe TRBD1 (6 bases). V dropped 5 bases and J dropped 7 bases, with 14 bases sitting between them. In germline, CDR1 is KGHSH, CDR2 LQKENI. The CDR3 extends over 13 amino acids. The chain's CDR3 is CASSDSPGDEAFF. As DNA, the CDR3 is TGTGCCAGCTCAGACTCCCCAGGGGATGAAGCTTTCTTT.

The V and J genes are TRBV19 and TRBJ2-7; possibly TRBD2 for D (5 bases). CDR1 and CDR2 (germline): LNHDA, SQIVND (reference sequence). V gave up 8 bases and J gave up 2 bases, with 16 bases separating them. The CDR3 covers 14 residues. CDR3 DNA sequence: TGTGCCAGTGATTCGGGATACCCACCCTACGAGCAGTACTTC. Its translation: CASDSGYPPYEQYF. Using reference TRBV19 and TRBJ2-7 for the parts outside the CDR3, the full variable domain is DGGITQSPKYLFRKEGQNVTLSCEQNLNHDAMYWYRQDPGQGLRLIYYSQIVNDFQKGDIAEGYSVSREKKESFPLTVTSAQKNPTAFYLCASDSGYPPYEQYFGPGTRLTVT.

This chain links TRBV11-2 with TRBJ1-3; D perhaps matches TRBD1 (5 bases). Germline CDR1 reads SGHAT; CDR2 reads FQNNGV. Trimming removed 5 bases from V and 0 bases from J, with 17 bases in between. The CDR3 runs to 17 residues. CDR3 protein: CASSLTPTRDSGNTIYF. The CDR3 bases are TGTGCCAGCAGCCTCACACCTACCAGGGACTCTGGAAACACCATATATTTT.

This rearrangement joins TRBV18 to TRBJ1-5, with 7 bases identical to TRBD1. Germline assignment: CDR1 KGHSH and CDR2 LQKENI. The length of the CDR3 is 13 residues. After removal of 0 bases from V and 9 bases from J, the junction contained 2 bases not matched to a gene. The CDR3 region has the DNA TGTGCCAGCTCACCACCAGGGGGCTTGCCCCAGCATTTT. Its protein is CASSPPGGLPQHF.

The V call is TRBV7-9, the J call TRBJ1-4; 7 nucleotides agree with TRBD1. Trimming took 4 bases from V and 3 from J; bases not matched to a gene: 5. The CDR3 sequence is 15 residues long. Germline assignment: CDR1 SEHNR and CDR2 FQNEAQ (reference sequence). CDR3 in amino acids: CASSSIQGANEKLFF. The DNA for the CDR3 is TGTGCCAGCAGCTCTATCCAGGGGGCTAATGAAAAACTGTTTTTT.

This clone was observed once. V is TRBV11-1 and J is TRBJ2-3; the match to TRBD2 covers 9 bases. The trim removed 4 bases at V and 0 bases at J, leaving 2 bases unmatched. CDR1 and CDR2 from the germline V gene are SGHAT and FQDESV (reference sequence). The CDR3 loop spans 15 amino acids. This chain's CDR3 is CASSSSGESTDTQYF. As DNA, the CDR3 is TGTGCCAGCAGCTCTAGCGGGGAGAGCACAGATACGCAGTATTTT.

The chain couples TRBV11-2 to TRBJ2-7, with D unresolved. The CDR3 length is 15 residues. V lost 1 base and J lost 2, with 12 bases in between. Germline V CDR1 and CDR2: SGHAT, FQNNGV. The CDR3 loop is CASSLGPDKTYEQYF. For the CDR3, the DNA is TGTGCCAGCAGCTTAGGCCCCGACAAAACCTACGAGCAGTACTTC.

The CDR3 here is CASSQRQGVSETQYF. Here the CDR3 DNA reads TGTGCCAGCAGCCAAAGACAGGGGGTAAGCGAGACCCAGTACTTC. The chain is built from TRBV3-1 (or the pseudogene TRBV3-2) and TRBJ2-5; 9 positions match TRBD1. Germline V gene lookup returns CDR1 LGHDT and CDR2 YNNKEL (reference sequence). Trimming took 2 bases from V and 5 from J; bases not matched to a gene: 6. CDR3 length equals 15 residues.

The chain links TRBV7-8 to TRBJ2-3; 11 bases align to TRBD2. Per the germline V gene, CDR1 is SGHVS and CDR2 is FQNEAQ. There are 15 residues in the CDR3. After removal of 6 bases from V and 1 base from J, the junction contained 3 bases not matched to a gene. CDR3 sequence: CASRSLAGGTDTQYF. In DNA form, the CDR3 reads TGTGCCAGCAGATCACTAGCGGGGGGCACAGATACGCAGTATTTT.

Concerning this clone itself: Other DNA sequences in the sample encode the same CDR3. The chain couples TRBV6-5 to TRBJ1-4, with 10 nucleotides matching TRBD1. Germline V gene sequence: CDR1 MNHEY, CDR2 SVGAGI. Trimming took 0 bases from V and 8 from J; bases not matched to a gene: 3. This CDR3 has 15 residues. As DNA, the CDR3 is TGTGCCAGCAGTTACTCGGGGGACAGGGGAGAAAAACTGTTTTTT. Protein product: CASSYSGDRGEKLFF.